These T cell receptor beta chains were read from a single sample in a study of technical replicates of blood from a few donors. Assay: immunoSEQ multiplex PCR; the TCRdb copy retains only in-frame clones and omits some. The data contain around 57,000 clones, around 94% of them seen just once; the ten biggest clones take up 0.2% to 0.25%. Sample: T cells isolated from PBMCs. The source of these receptors is a human donor in good health. Both conserved end residues are part of each CDR3. Each record gives: V gene, J gene, D gene, clone size, CDR3 DNA, CDR3 protein. The D gene is left open where the match is weak. A clone size is listed for some rows: how often the clone was seen (once, few, many), or a class if it is expanded.

>TRBV20-1|TRBJ2-4|NA|NA
TGCAGTGCTCCGAAAAACATTCAGTACTTC
CSAPKNIQYF
>TRBV10-1|TRBJ2-1|NA|NA
TGCGCCAGCAGCGCCTACCATGAGCAGTTCTTC
CASSAYHEQFF
>TRBV5-4|TRBJ2-7|TRBD2|NA
TGTGCCAGCAGCCCCGGGACTAGCGAATACCACTCCTACGAGCAGTACTTC
CASSPGTSEYHSYEQYF
>TRBV5-1|TRBJ2-1|NA|once
TGCGCCAGCAGCGGGGCCTCGGGGGGCCCTTGGAATGAGCAGTTCTTC
CASSGASGGPWNEQFF
>TRBV13|TRBJ1-1|NA|few
TGTGCCAGCAGCTTAGTTCAAGGGGGAACTGAAGCTTTCTTT
CASSLVQGGTEAFF
>TRBV14|TRBJ2-7|TRBD1|NA
TGTGCCAGCAGCCCCAGGACAGGGGGCTACGAGCAGTACTTC
CASSPRTGGYEQYF
>TRBV5-6|TRBJ2-2|TRBD1|NA
TGTGCCAGCGGTACAGGGGCCGGGGAGCTGTTTTTT
CASGTGAGELFF
>TRBV23-1|TRBJ2-1|TRBD2|NA
TGCGCCAGCACTCGGGAGGGACCCTATGTCGTAAATGAGCAGTTCTTC
CASTREGPYVVNEQFF
>TRBV5-6|TRBJ2-7|NA|NA
TGTGCCAGCAGCTTGACTGCAGGGTCCTACGAGCAGTACTTC
CASSLTAGSYEQYF
>TRBV13|TRBJ1-1|NA|NA
TGTGCCAGCAGCTTATATCAGGGGTGGGCTGAAGCTTTCTTT
CASSLYQGWAEAFF
>TRBV10-2|TRBJ2-7|NA|NA
TGCGCCAGCAGTGACAGGGGGGCCTACGAGCAGTACTTC
CASSDRGAYEQYF
>TRBV5-1|TRBJ1-1|NA|NA
TGCGCCAGCAGCTTGGAGAGAATGAACACTGAAGCTTTCTTT
CASSLERMNTEAFF
>TRBV11-3|TRBJ1-1|NA|NA
TGTGCCAGCAGCTTAGGGGGGGGGCACAGCGAAGCTTTCTTT
CASSLGGGHSEAFF
>TRBV9|TRBJ1-5|NA|NA
TGTGCCAGCAGCGTAGATGGCAGGACTAATCAGCCCCAGCATTTT
CASSVDGRTNQPQHF
>TRBV9|TRBJ2-7|NA|NA
TGTGCCAGCAGCTCCCGGGACACCTTCTCCTACGAGCAGTACTTC
CASSSRDTFSYEQYF
>TRBV9|TRBJ2-1|NA|NA
TGTGCCAGCAGCGTGGAGGGCCGCTACAATGAGCAGTTCTTC
CASSVEGRYNEQFF
>TRBV6-5|TRBJ1-2|TRBD1|NA
TGTGCCAGCAGTTACCTAGGGACAGGGCATGGCTACACCTTC
CASSYLGTGHGYTF
>TRBV7-3|TRBJ1-1|TRBD1|NA
TGTGCCAGCAGCCGATACAGGGGTAAGGGGGCCGGCACTGAAGCTTTCTTT
CASSRYRGKGAGTEAFF
>TRBV5-5|TRBJ1-1|NA|NA
TGTGCCAGCATCCTTTGGGGAAAAGGGGACACTGAAGCTTTCTTT
CASILWGKGDTEAFF
>TRBV29-1|TRBJ2-1|NA|NA
TGCAGCGTTGACAGGGTATCCCTCAATGAGCAGTTCTTC
CSVDRVSLNEQFF
>TRBV15|TRBJ1-2|TRBD1|NA
TGTGCCACCAGCAGCCCAGGGGGCGAAATTCATGGCTACACCTTC
CATSSPGGEIHGYTF
>TRBV11-3|TRBJ2-1|TRBD2|NA
TGTGCCAGCAGCCAAGGACTAGCGGGAGGGGAGCAGTTCTTC
CASSQGLAGGEQFF
>TRBV28|TRBJ1-2|NA|NA
TGTGCCAGCAGTCCTGACACCTATGGCTACACCTTC
CASSPDTYGYTF
>TRBV9|TRBJ1-1|NA|NA
TGTGCCAGCAGCGTAGCCCCGTCCGAGACTGAAGCTTTCTTT
CASSVAPSETEAFF
>TRBV28|TRBJ2-3|TRBD2|NA
TGTGCCAGCAGTTCCGACTGGACTAGCGGCACAGATACGCAGTATTTT
CASSSDWTSGTDTQYF
>TRBV28|TRBJ2-7|NA|NA
TGTGCCAGCATGTTTTACTCCTACGAGCAGTACTTC
CASMFYSYEQYF
>TRBV15|TRBJ1-1|TRBD1|NA
TGTGCCACCAGCCTCAACCGTCAGGGGGAGGCTTTCTTT
CATSLNRQGEAFF
>TRBV18|TRBJ1-4|TRBD1|NA
TGTGCCAGCTCACCAACACAGGGGCGTAGTGAAAAACTGTTTTTT
CASSPTQGRSEKLFF
>TRBV6-5|TRBJ2-7|NA|NA
TGTGCCAGCAGTTACCGGAACAGGGTAGGCGAGCAGTACTTC
CASSYRNRVGEQYF
>TRBV18|TRBJ1-3|TRBD1|once
TGTGCCAGCTCACAATCACAGGGGGCTGATGGAAACACCATATATTTT
CASSQSQGADGNTIYF
>TRBV28|TRBJ2-7|TRBD2|NA
TGTGCCAGCAGTCCGCCGGGACTAGCGGGCGGCTACGAGCAGTACTTC
CASSPPGLAGGYEQYF
>TRBV9|TRBJ1-3|NA|NA
TGTGCCAGCAGCGTTGGACAGGGAAACACCATATATTTT
CASSVGQGNTIYF
>TRBV12-5|TRBJ1-4|NA|NA
TGTGCTAGTGGTTTGGTATTAATGGAGGTTCCGGTCTATAATGAAAAACTGTTTTTT
CASGLVLMEVPVYNEKLFF
>TRBV5-4|TRBJ1-4|TRBD1|once
TGTGCCAGCAGCTCTACGGGGACAGGGGGTGCTGAAAAACTGTTTTTT
CASSSTGTGGAEKLFF
>TRBV5-1|TRBJ1-1|NA|NA
TGCGCCAGCAGATCGCGGACGGGAAACACTGAAGCTTTCTTT
CASRSRTGNTEAFF
>TRBV7-8|TRBJ1-4|TRBD1|NA
TGTGCCAGCAGCCCGTCAACCTTGGGGACAGCTTTTAATGAAAAACTGTTTTTT
CASSPSTLGTAFNEKLFF
>TRBV19|TRBJ2-7|NA|once
TGTGCCAGTAGTATTTTGGCGGGGAACTACGAGCAGTACTTC
CASSILAGNYEQYF
>TRBV5-6|TRBJ2-1|TRBD2|NA
TGTGCCAGCAGCTTAACCTTAGCGGGAGGGGTTTTTGAGCAGTTCTTC
CASSLTLAGGVFEQFF
>TRBV5-6|TRBJ2-7|TRBD1|NA
TGTGCCAGCAGCTTGGTCGGGACAGGGACAGTCTACGAGCAGTACTTC
CASSLVGTGTVYEQYF
>TRBV28|TRBJ2-7|NA|NA
TGTGCCAGCAGTTCCGGGACTTCGTCCTCCTACGAGCAGTACTTC
CASSSGTSSSYEQYF
>TRBV6-5|TRBJ2-4|TRBD1|NA
TGTGCCAGCAGCTCGGGACAGGGAAAAAACATTCAGTACTTC
CASSSGQGKNIQYF